These 15 T cell receptor beta chains originate from one sample sequenced in a study of cytomegalovirus exposure and HLA in healthy donors. Primers for the PCR totalled 60 Vbeta and 13 Jbeta. The table came from immunoSEQ multiplex PCR; TCRdb's copy has only in-frame clones and leaves some out. The sample shows tens of thousands of clones, and around 5% sits with its ten largest clones. The material sequenced was PBMCs. Receptors originate from a man in his thirties or forties in good health and CMV-seropositive.

This chain joins TRBV27 and TRBJ2-1; 10 nucleotides align to TRBD2. Per the germline V gene, CDR1 is MNHEY and CDR2 is SMNVEV (reference sequence). The trim removed 3 bases at V and 5 bases at J, leaving 4 bases unmatched. This CDR3 is built from 15 residues. CDR3 in DNA: TGTGCCAGCAGTTTGAGTAGCGGGGGGAACAATGAGCAGTTCTTC. Translated: CASSLSSGGNNEQFF.

The chain has TRBV29-1 and TRBJ2-5, with 7 nucleotides matching TRBD1. Germline lookup yields CDR1 SQVTM and CDR2 ANQGSEA. Trimming at V came to 0 bases and at J to 2 bases, leaving 3 bases not matched to a gene. The CDR3 is 14 residues long. The CDR3, as DNA: TGCAGCGTTGAAGATTGGGGACAGCAAGAGACCCAGTACTTC. Translated: CSVEDWGQQETQYF.

The rearrangement joins TRBV9 to TRBJ1-4, with 7 positions matching TRBD1. CDR3 length: 15 residues. CDR1 is SGDLS and CDR2 is YYNGEE in the germline V gene. V gave up 6 bases and J gave up 3 bases; unmatched junction bases: 8. CDR3: CASTGGGSSNEKLFF. CDR3 sequence (DNA): TGTGCCAGCACTGGAGGGGGCTCCTCTAATGAAAAACTGTTTTTT. The full variable domain, in which reference TRBV9 and TRBJ1-4 provide the parts outside the CDR3, is DSGVTQTPKHLITATGQRVTLRCSPRSGDLSVYWYQQSLDQGLQFLIQYYNGEERAKGNILERFSAQQFPDLHSELNLSSLELGDSALYFCASTGGGSSNEKLFFGSGTQLSVL.

The V and J genes are TRBV11-2 and TRBJ1-2; perhaps TRBD1 as D (5 bases). The CDR3 contains 14 residues. CDR1 and CDR2 (germline): SGHAT, FQNNGV. Trimming stripped 1 base from V and 4 bases from J, with 10 bases between. CDR3 residues: CASSLGGGPYGYTF. CDR3 bases: TGTGCCAGCAGCTTAGGGGGGGGACCCTATGGCTACACCTTC. Looking up the rest from reference TRBV11-2 and TRBJ1-2 gives the full variable domain: EAGVAQSPRYKIIEKRQSVAFWCNPISGHATLYWYQQILGQGPKLLIQFQNNGVVDDSQLPKDRFSAERLKGVDSTLKIQPAKLEDSAVYLCASSLGGGPYGYTFGSGTRLTVV.

This chain links TRBV5-4 with TRBJ1-2, with 9 bases aligning to TRBD1. The CDR3 has 16 amino acids. Trimming cost V 2 bases and J 3 bases; bases outside gene matches: 8. Germline V gene lookup returns CDR1 SGHNT and CDR2 YYREEE (reference sequence). The CDR3 spells CASSFSVTGGDYGYTF. The CDR3 DNA reads TGTGCCAGCAGCTTTTCCGTGACAGGGGGTGACTATGGCTACACCTTC.

This sequence joins TRBV6-1 and TRBJ2-5; possibly TRBD2 for D (7 bases). CDR1 and CDR2 from the germline V gene are MNHNS and SASEGT. V lost 1 base to trimming and J lost 4 bases, with 13 bases between them. The CDR3 sequence is 15 residues long. The CDR3 coding sequence is TGTGCCAGCAGTGAAGGGGGGGGACACTTAGAGACCCAGTACTTC. Protein: CASSEGGGHLETQYF.

The gene calls are TRBV6-1 and TRBJ2-7; D ambiguous. The CDR3 totals 14 residues. V shed 0 bases and J shed 4 bases, with 10 bases lying between them. The germline V gene encodes CDR1 MNHNS and CDR2 SASEGT. The CDR3: CASSEASSVYEQYF. The CDR3 region has the DNA TGTGCCAGCAGTGAAGCTTCTTCCGTATACGAGCAGTACTTC.

The chain employs TRBV6-5 and TRBJ1-1, with TRBD1 as a possible D gene (5 bases). V dropped 0 bases and J dropped 7 bases, with 6 bases sitting between them. The CDR3 is 12 residues long. Germline assignment: CDR1 MNHEY and CDR2 SVGAGI. Here the CDR3 reads CASSYSGGEAFF. For the CDR3, the DNA is TGTGCCAGCAGTTACTCGGGGGGTGAAGCTTTCTTT.

This chain links TRBV4-1 with TRBJ2-5; 8 nucleotides line up with TRBD1. Germline trimming cut 5 bases from V and 5 bases from J; bases unmatched to any gene: 10. The germline V gene encodes CDR1 MGHRA and CDR2 YSYEKL. This CDR3 is built from 15 residues. CDR3 bases: TGCGCCAGCAGCTTCAATTCAGGGGGCGGGGAGACCCAGTACTTC. It yields the protein CASSFNSGGGETQYF.

The rearrangement links TRBV4-1 to TRBJ2-7; 7 bases match TRBD1. With 0 bases clipped from V and 3 bases from J, the junction kept 8 bases outside the gene matches. This CDR3 region has 16 residues. The germline CDR1 and CDR2 sequences are MGHRA and YSYEKL. CDR3 sequence reads: CASSQDRDRVIYEQYF. CDR3 coding DNA: TGCGCCAGCAGCCAAGATCGAGACAGGGTGATCTACGAGCAGTACTTC.

CDR3 amino acids: CASSYEVVPGELFF. DNA of the CDR3: TGTGCCAGCAGTTACGAGGTAGTCCCCGGGGAGCTGTTTTTT. The chain links TRBV6-5 to TRBJ2-2; D unresolved. Trimming left V 2 bases short and J 6 bases short, with 10 bases between. This CDR3 has 14 amino acids. Germline V gives CDR1 MNHEY, CDR2 SVGAGI.

V usage is TRBV5-1 and J usage is TRBJ2-2; possibly TRBD2 for D (5 bases). V dropped 0 bases and J dropped 1 base, with 10 bases sitting between them. The CDR3 runs to 16 residues. Germline V gives CDR1 SGHRS, CDR2 YFSETQ. The CDR3 DNA reads as TGCGCCAGCAGCTTGGGGGTTGCGGGGAACACCGGGGAGCTGTTTTTT. It is translated as CASSLGVAGNTGELFF.

The chain is built from TRBV5-1 and TRBJ2-3, with D unresolved. From germline, CDR1 is SGHRS and CDR2 YFSETQ. CDR3 size: 13 residues. Trimming removed 6 bases from V and 3 bases from J, with 11 bases in between. The CDR3 sequence is CASTAARTDTQYF. The CDR3, as DNA: TGCGCCAGCACGGCGGCCCGGACAGATACGCAGTATTTT.

The chain is built from TRBV19 and TRBJ2-7; tentatively, D is TRBD1 (5 bases). The germline V gene encodes CDR1 LNHDA and CDR2 SQIVND (reference sequence). CDR3 length: 14 amino acids. V was pared by 3 bases and J by 1 base, with 10 bases between. DNA of the CDR3: TGTGCCAGTAGTATTCAGCAGGGATCCTACGAGCAGTACTTC. It is translated as CASSIQQGSYEQYF.

The rearrangement joins TRBV5-6 to TRBJ1-1, with 7 bases aligning to TRBD1. The V gene end was trimmed by 0 bases and the J gene end by 11 bases; junction bases not matched to a gene: 13. This CDR3 contains 15 residues. Germline V lookup: CDR1 SGHDT, CDR2 YYEEEE. The CDR3 nucleotides are TGTGCCAGCAGCTTGGAAGGAGGGGGCGCTTTTTTGGCTTTCTTT. Its protein is CASSLEGGGAFLAFF.